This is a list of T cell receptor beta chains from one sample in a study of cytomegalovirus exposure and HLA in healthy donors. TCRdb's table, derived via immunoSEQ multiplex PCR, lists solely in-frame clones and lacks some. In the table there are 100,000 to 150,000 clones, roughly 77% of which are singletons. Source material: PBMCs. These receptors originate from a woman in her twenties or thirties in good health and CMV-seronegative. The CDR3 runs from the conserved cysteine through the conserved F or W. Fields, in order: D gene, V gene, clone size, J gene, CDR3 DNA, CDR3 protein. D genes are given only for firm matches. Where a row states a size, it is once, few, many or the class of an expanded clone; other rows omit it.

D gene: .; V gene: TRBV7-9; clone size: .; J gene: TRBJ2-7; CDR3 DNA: TGTTCCAGCAGCTTAGAAGAGCGGAACCCTTATGAGCAGTACTTC; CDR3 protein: CSSSLEERNPYEQYF
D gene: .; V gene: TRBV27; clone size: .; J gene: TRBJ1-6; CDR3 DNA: TGTGCCAGCAGTTTTCGGGGGTTTGTGAATTCACCCCTCCACTTT; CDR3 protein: CASSFRGFVNSPLHF
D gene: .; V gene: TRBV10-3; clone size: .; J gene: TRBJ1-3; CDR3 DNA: TGTGCCATCAGTGACAGGCTCTCTGGAAACACCATATATTTT; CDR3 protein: CAISDRLSGNTIYF
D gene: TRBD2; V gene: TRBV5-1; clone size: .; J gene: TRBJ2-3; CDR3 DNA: TGCGCCAGCAGCTTTCTGGGACTAGCGGGAGTTGAAGATACGCAGTATTTT; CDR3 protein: CASSFLGLAGVEDTQYF
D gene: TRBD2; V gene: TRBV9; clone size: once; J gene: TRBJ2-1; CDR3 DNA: TGTGCCAGCAACGTAGAGAGTAGACTAGCAGGGAATGAGCAGTTCTTC; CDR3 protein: CASNVESRLAGNEQFF
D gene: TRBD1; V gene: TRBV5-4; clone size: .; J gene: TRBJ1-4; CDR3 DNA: TGTGCCAGCAGCTCCCCGGGACAGTCTAATGAAAAACTGTTTTTT; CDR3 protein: CASSSPGQSNEKLFF
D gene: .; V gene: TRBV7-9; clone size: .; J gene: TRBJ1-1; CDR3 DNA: TGTGCCAGCAGCTTAGTCTTACAGGGCACTGAAGCTTTCTTT; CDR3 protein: CASSLVLQGTEAFF
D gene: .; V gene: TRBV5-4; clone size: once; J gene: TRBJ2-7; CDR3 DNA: TGTGCCAGCAGCCTGGGACTCGGGAACGAGCAGTACTTC; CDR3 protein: CASSLGLGNEQYF
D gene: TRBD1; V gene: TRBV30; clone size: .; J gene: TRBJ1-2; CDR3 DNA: TGTGCCTGGGGGGACAGGTACCATGGCTACACCTTC; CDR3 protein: CAWGDRYHGYTF
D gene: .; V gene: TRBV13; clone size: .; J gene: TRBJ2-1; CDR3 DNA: TGTGCCAGCAGCTTAGGGGCTAGCAGGAGCTCCTACAATGAGCAGTTCTTC; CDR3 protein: CASSLGASRSSYNEQFF
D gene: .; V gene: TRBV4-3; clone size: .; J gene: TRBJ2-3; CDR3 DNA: TGCGCCAGCAGCCAAGATCCTAGCTCTACCCTTACGCAGTATTTT; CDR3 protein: CASSQDPSSTLTQYF
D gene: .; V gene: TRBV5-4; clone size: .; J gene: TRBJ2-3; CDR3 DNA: TGTGCCAGCAGCTTACGGGTCCACTCTAGCACAGATACGCAGTATTTT; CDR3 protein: CASSLRVHSSTDTQYF
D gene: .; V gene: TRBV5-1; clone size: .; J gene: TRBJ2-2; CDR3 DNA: TGCGCCAGCAGCTTGAGCCGATCGGACACCGGGGAGCTGTTTTTT; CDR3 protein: CASSLSRSDTGELFF
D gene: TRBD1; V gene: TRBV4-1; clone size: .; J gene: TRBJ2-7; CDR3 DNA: TGCGCCAGCAGCCTGGACAGGGGGCACGAGCAGTACTTC; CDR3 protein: CASSLDRGHEQYF
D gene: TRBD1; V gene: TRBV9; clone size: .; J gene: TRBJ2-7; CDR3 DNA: TGTGCCAGCAGCGTCCAGGGACAGGGACCCTACGAGCAGTACTTC; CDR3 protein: CASSVQGQGPYEQYF
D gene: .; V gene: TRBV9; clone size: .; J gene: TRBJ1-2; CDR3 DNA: TGTGCCAGCAGCCCCCCTGGGGCTGCCTATGGCTACACCTTC; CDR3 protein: CASSPPGAAYGYTF
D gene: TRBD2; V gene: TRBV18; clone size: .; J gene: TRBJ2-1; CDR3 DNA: TGTGCCAGCTCCCCTAGCGGGAGGATGAACAATGAGCAGTTCTTC; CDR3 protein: CASSPSGRMNNEQFF
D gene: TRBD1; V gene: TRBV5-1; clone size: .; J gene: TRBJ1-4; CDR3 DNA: TGCGCCAGCAGATACGGACAGGGAGTTGAAAAACTGTTTTTT; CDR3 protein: CASRYGQGVEKLFF
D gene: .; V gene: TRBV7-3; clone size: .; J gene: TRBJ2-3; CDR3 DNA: TGTGCCAGCAGCTTGGAGGGAACAGATACGCAGTATTTT; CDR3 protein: CASSLEGTDTQYF
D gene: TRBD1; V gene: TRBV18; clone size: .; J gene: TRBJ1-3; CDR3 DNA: TGTGCCAGCTCAGCTTCAGGGGGCAGAAACACCATATATTTT; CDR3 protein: CASSASGGRNTIYF
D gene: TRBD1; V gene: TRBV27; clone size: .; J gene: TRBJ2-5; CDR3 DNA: TGTGCCAGCAGTCCCCTCCCGGGACAGTTAGAGACCCAGTACTTC; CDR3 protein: CASSPLPGQLETQYF
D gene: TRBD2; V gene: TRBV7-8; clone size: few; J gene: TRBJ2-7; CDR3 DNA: TGTGCCAGCAGCTTAATCCCCCGACTAGCGGGAGGAGGCGAGCAGTACTTC; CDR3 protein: CASSLIPRLAGGGEQYF
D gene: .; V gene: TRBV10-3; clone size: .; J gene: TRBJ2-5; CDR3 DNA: TGTGCCATCAGTGAGTCGCTTAGCCCCGTATTGGGAGAGCAGTACTTC; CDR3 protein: CAISESLSPVLGEQYF
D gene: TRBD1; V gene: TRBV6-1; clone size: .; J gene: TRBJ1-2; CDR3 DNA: TGTGCCAGCAGTCCCCCTCTACAGGGGGCTGGTGGCTACACCTTC; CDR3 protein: CASSPPLQGAGGYTF
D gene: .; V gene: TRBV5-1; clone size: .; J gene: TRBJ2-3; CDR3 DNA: TGCGCCAGCAGCCTACTCGGGACTCCTAGCACAGATACGCAGTATTTT; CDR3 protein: CASSLLGTPSTDTQYF
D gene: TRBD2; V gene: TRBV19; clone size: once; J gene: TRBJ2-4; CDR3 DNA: TGTGCCAGTAGTATTGTGGCGGGAGATGTTCAGTACTTC; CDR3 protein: CASSIVAGDVQYF